This T cell receptor beta chain was recovered during a study of blood T cells in healthy people across ages. In its sample, this clonotype was seen a few times. A second roughly 6 to 12 cycle PCR used barcoded and J-beta primers. TCRdb ran MiXCR on the 5' RACE reads and lists one entry per CDR3 protein. The sample consists of some 1.5 million distinct CDR3 sequences, approximately 39% of them appearing once. Every participating donor contributed roughly 10 milliliters of peripheral blood through a draw. This TCR was recovered from a woman between 18 and 29 years old in good health. Material: blood.

CDR3: CAIFDMVDGYTF. As DNA, the CDR3 is TGTGCCATCTTTGACATGGTAGATGGCTACACCTTC. The chain carries TRBV10-3 and TRBJ1-2; D gene uncertain. The germline V gene has CDR1 ENHRY and CDR2 SYGVKD. V lost 8 bases and J 6 bases, leaving 13 bases between the germline ends. The CDR3 loop spans 12 amino acids.